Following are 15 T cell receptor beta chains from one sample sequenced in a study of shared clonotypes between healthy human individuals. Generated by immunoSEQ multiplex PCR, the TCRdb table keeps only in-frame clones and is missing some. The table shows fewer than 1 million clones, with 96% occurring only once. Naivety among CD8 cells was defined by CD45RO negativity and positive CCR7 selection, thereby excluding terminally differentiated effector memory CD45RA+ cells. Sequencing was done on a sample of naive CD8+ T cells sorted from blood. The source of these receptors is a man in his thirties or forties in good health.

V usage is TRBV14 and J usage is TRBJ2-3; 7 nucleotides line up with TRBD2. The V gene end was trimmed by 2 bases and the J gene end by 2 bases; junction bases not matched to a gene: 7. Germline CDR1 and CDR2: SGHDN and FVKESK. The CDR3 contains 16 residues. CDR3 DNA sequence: TGTGCCAGCAGCCAATTGGGCGGGAGTCTCACAGATACGCAGTATTTT. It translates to CASSQLGGSLTDTQYF.

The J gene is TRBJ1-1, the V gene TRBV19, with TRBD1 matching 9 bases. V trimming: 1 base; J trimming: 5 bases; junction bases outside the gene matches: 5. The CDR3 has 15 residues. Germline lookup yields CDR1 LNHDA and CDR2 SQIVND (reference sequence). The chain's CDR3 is CASSIAGQGGTEAFF. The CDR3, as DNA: TGTGCCAGTAGTATAGCGGGACAGGGTGGGACTGAAGCTTTCTTT.

The CDR3 protein is CASSLTQTREKQFF. CDR3 DNA: TGTGCCAGCAGCTTAACCCAGACACGGGAGAAGCAGTTCTTC. The chain combines TRBV7-8 with TRBJ2-1, with D possibly TRBD2 on 6 matching bases. CDR1 is SGHVS and CDR2 is FQNEAQ in the germline V gene. The CDR3 has 14 amino acids. The V end lost 2 bases, the J end lost 11 bases, and 16 bases lay between the germline ends. The variable domain in full, with the rest retrieved from reference TRBV7-8 and TRBJ2-1, is GAGVSQSPRYKVAKRGQDVALRCDPISGHVSLFWYQQALGQGPEFLTYFQNEAQLDKSGLPSDRFFAERPEGSVSTLKIQRTQQEDSAVYLCASSLTQTREKQFFGPGTRLTVL.

CDR3 amino acids: CASSPQEVPLDTQYF. The CDR3 DNA sequence: TGTGCCAGCAGCCCCCAGGAGGTCCCCCTCGATACGCAGTATTTT. The V gene is TRBV5-4, the J gene TRBJ2-3, with a possible D match to TRBD2 (5 bases). V gave up 4 bases and J gave up 6 bases, with 18 bases separating them. This CDR3 spans 15 amino acids. The germline CDR1 and CDR2 sequences are SGHNT and YYREEE (reference sequence).

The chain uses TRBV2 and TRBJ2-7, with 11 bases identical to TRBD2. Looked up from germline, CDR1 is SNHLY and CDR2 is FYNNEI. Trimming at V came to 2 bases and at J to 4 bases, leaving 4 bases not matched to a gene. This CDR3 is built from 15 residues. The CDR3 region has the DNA TGTGCCAGCAGTGAATGGTTAGCGGGAGGGTACGAGCAGTACTTC. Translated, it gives CASSEWLAGGYEQYF.

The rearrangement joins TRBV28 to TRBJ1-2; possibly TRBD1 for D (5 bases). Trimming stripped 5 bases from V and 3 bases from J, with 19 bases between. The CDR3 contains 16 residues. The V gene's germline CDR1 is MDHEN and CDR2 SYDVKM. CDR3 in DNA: TGTGCCAGCAGTCCAGATCGTGGGCAGGGATACTATGGCTACACCTTC. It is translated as CASSPDRGQGYYGYTF.

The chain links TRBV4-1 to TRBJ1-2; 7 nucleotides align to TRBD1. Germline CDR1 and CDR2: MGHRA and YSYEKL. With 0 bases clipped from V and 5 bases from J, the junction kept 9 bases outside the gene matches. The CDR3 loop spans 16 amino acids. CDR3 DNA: TGCGCCAGCAGCCAAGATCGGTTAGGGGGCGAGTATGGCTACACCTTC. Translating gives CASSQDRLGGEYGYTF.

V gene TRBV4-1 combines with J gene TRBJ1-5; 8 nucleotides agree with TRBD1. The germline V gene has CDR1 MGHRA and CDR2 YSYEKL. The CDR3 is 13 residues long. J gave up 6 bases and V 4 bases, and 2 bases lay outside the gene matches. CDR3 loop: CASSLDRGQPQHF. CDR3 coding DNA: TGCGCCAGCAGCCTCGACAGGGGTCAGCCCCAGCATTTT.

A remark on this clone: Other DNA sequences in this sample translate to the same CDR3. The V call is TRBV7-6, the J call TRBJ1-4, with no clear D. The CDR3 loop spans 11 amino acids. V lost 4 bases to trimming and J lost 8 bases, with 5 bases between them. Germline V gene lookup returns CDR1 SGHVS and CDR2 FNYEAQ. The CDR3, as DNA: TGTGCCAGCAGCTCACGCGAAAAACTGTTTTTT. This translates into CASSSREKLFF.

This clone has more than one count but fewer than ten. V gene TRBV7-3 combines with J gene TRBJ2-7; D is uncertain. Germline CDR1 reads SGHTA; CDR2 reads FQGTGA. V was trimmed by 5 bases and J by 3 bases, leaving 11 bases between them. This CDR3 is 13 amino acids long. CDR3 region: CASSPGPYYEQYF. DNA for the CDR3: TGTGCCAGCAGCCCCGGGCCTTACTACGAGCAGTACTTC.

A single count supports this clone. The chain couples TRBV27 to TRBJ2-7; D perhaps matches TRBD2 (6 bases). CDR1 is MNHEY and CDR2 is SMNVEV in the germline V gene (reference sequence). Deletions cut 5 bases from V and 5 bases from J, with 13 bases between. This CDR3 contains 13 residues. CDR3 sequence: CASSVSGVNEQYF. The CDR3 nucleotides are TGTGCCAGCAGTGTTTCGGGAGTTAACGAGCAGTACTTC.

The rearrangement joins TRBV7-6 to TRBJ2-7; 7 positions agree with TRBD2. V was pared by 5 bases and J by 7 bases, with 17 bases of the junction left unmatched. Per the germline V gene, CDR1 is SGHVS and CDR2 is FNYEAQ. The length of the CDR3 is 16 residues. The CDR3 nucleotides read TGTGCCAGCAGCCCAACGGGGGGAAACGTCCTACAGGAGCAGTACTTC. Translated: CASSPTGGNVLQEQYF.

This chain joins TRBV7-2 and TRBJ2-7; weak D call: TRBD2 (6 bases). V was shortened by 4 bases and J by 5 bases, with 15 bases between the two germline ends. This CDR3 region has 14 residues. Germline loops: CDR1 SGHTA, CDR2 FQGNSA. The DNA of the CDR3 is TGTGCCAGCAGCTACCTAACGGGGAGGCACGAGCAGTACTTC. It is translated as CASSYLTGRHEQYF.

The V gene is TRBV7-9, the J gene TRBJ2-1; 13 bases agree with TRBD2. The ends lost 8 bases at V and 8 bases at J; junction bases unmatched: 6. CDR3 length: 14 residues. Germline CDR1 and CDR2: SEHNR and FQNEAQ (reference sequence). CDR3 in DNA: TGTGCCAGCGGGGGACTAGCGGGACTGTATGAGCAGTTCTTC. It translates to CASGGLAGLYEQFF.

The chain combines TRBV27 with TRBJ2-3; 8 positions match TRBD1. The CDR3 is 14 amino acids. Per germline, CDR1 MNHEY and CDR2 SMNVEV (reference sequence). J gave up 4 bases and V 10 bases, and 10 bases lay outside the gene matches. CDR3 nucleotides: TGTGCCACCAGGACAGGGTGGACTCCAGATACGCAGTATTTT. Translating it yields CATRTGWTPDTQYF.